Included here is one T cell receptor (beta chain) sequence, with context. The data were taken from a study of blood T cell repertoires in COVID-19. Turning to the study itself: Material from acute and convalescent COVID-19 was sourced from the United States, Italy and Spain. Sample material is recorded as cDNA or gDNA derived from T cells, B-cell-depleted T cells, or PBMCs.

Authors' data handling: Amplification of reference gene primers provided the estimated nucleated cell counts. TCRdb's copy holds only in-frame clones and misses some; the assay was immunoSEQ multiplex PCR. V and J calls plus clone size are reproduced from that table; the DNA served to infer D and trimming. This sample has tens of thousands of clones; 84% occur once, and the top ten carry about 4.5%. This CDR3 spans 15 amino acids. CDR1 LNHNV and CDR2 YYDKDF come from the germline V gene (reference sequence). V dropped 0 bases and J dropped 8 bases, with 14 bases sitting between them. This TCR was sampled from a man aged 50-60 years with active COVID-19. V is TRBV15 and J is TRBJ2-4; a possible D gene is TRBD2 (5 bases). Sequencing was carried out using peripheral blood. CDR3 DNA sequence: TGTGCCACCAGCAGAGATCCGGGGATAGTTGACATTCAGTACTTC. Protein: CATSRDPGIVDIQYF.